The subject of this entry is one T cell receptor (beta chain). The antigen is undetermined. About 10 milliliters of peripheral blood were drawn from each donor. PCR was performed a second time for about 7 to 12 cycles using a sample-barcoded 5' primer and a J-beta primer mix. Each cDNA was tagged by a template-switch adaptor containing 12 random nucleotides. One entry per CDR3 protein results from TCRdb running MiXCR on the 5' RACE reads. Of hundreds of thousands of distinct CDR3 sequences listed, over 40% are singletons. CDR1 is MNHEY and CDR2 is SVGAGI in the germline V gene. Between the trimmed V and J ends, which lost 7 bases and 8 bases, there was a span of 13 bases. The CDR3 covers 12 residues. The data were taken from a study of blood T cells in healthy people across ages. General observations from the study: A greater number of naive CD4+ cells and higher diversity distinguished long-lived donors from aged donors. Observed TCR beta diversity per million T cells went down as age went up. This fall followed a roughly linear course with age.

The clonotype was recovered from a woman of 80 years or more in good health. The chain combines TRBV6-5 with TRBJ2-3; possibly TRBD1 or TRBD2 for D (6 bases each). The sample consisted of blood. The CDR3 protein is CASTTGGGTQYF. The CDR3 coding sequence is TGTGCCAGCACCACCGGAGGGGGTACGCAGTATTTT.